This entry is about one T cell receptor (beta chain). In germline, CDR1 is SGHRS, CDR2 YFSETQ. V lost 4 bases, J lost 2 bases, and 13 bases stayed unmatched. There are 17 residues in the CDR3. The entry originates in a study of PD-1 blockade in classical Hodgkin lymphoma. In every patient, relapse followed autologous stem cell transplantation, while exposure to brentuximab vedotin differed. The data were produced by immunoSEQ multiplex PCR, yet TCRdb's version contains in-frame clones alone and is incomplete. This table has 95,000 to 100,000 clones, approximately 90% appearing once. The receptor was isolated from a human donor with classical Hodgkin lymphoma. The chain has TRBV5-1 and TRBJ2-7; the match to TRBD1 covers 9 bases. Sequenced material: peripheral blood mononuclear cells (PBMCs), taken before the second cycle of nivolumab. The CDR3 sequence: CASSMGQGHLLAYEQYF. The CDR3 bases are TGCGCCAGCAGCATGGGACAGGGTCATCTCCTAGCCTACGAGCAGTACTTC.